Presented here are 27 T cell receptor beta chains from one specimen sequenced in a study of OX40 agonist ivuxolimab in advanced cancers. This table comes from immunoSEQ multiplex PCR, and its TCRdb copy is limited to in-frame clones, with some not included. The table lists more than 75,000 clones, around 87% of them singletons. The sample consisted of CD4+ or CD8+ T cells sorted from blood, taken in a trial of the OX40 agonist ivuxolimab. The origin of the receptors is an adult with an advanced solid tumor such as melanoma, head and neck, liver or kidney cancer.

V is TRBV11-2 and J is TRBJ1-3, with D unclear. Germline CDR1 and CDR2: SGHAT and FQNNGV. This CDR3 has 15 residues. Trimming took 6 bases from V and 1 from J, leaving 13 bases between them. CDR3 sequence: CASSFLEGSGNTIYF. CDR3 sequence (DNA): TGTGCCAGCAGTTTCTTGGAGGGTTCTGGAAACACCATATATTTT. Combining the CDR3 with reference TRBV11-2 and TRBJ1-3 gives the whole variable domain EAGVAQSPRYKIIEKRQSVAFWCNPISGHATLYWYQQILGQGPKLLIQFQNNGVVDDSQLPKDRFSAERLKGVDSTLKIQPAKLEDSAVYLCASSFLEGSGNTIYFGEGSWLTVV.

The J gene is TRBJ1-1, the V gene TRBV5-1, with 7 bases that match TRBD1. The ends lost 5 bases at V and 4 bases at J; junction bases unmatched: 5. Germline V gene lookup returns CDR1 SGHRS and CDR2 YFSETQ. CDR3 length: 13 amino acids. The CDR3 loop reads CASRTTGITEAFF. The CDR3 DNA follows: TGCGCCAGCAGAACGACAGGGATCACTGAAGCTTTCTTT. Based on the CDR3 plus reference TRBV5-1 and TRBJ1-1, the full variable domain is KAGVTQTPRYLIKTRGQQVTLSCSPISGHRSVSWYQQTPGQGLQFLFEYFSETQRNKGNFPGRFSGRQFSNSRSEMNVSTLELGDSALYLCASRTTGITEAFFGQGTRLTVV.

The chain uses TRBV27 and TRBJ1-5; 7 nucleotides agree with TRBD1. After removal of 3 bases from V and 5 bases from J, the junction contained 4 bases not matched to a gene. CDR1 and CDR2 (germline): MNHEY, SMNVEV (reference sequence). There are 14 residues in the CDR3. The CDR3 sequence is CASSFLQGDQPQHF. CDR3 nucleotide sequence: TGTGCCAGCAGTTTTTTGCAGGGGGATCAGCCCCAGCATTTT.

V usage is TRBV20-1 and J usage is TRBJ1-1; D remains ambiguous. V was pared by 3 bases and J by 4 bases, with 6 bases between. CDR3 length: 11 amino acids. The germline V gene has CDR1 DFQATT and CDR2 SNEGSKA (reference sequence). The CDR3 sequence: CSASDGTEAFF. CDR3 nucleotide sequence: TGCAGTGCTAGTGACGGCACTGAAGCTTTCTTT.

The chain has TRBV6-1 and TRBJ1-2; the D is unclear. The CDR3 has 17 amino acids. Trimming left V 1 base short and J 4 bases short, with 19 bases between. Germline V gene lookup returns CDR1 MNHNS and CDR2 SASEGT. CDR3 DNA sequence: TGTGCCAGCAGTGAAGGTCAAACATGGGGTGGCCTCTATGGCTACACCTTC. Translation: CASSEGQTWGGLYGYTF.

DNA for the CDR3: TGTGCCAGCAGCTTAGTCTCGTTTGCTACCCCTGAAGCTTTCTTT. Translation gives CASSLVSFATPEAFF. The chain carries TRBV7-9 and TRBJ1-1; D unresolved. The CDR3 extends over 15 amino acids. Deletions cut 1 base from V and 6 bases from J, with 15 bases between. CDR1 and CDR2 (germline): SEHNR, FQNEAQ (reference sequence).

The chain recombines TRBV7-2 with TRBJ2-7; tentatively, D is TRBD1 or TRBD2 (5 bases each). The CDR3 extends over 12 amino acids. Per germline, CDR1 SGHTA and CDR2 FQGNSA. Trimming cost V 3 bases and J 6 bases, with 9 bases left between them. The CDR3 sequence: CASSFGGSEQYF. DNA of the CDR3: TGTGCCAGCAGCTTTGGGGGAAGCGAGCAGTACTTC.

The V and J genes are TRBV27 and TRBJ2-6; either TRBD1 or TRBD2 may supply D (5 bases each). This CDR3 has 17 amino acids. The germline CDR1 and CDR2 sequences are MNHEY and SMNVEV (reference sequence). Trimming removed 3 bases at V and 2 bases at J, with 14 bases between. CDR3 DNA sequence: TGTGCCAGCAGTTTGGAACCCTGGGGGACTGGGGCCAACGTCCTGACTTTC. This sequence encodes CASSLEPWGTGANVLTF.

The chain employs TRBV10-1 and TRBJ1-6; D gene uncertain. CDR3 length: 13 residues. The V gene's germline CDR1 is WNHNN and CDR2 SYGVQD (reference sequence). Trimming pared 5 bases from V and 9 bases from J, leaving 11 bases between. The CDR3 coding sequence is TGCGCCAGCAGTTCTTTTATGGGTTCACCCCTCCACTTT. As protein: CASSSFMGSPLHF.

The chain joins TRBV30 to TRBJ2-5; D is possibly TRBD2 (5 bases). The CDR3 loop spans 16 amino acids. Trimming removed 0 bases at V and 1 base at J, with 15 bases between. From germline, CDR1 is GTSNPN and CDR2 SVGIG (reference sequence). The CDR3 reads CAWSVGLASSQETQYF. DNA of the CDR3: TGTGCCTGGAGTGTAGGACTGGCATCATCCCAAGAGACCCAGTACTTC.

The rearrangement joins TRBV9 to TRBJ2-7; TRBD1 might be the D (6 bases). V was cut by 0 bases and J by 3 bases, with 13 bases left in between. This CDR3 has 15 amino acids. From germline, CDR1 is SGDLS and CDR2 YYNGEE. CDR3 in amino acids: CASSVAPQGNYEQYF. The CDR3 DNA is TGTGCCAGCAGCGTAGCCCCCCAGGGGAACTACGAGCAGTACTTC.

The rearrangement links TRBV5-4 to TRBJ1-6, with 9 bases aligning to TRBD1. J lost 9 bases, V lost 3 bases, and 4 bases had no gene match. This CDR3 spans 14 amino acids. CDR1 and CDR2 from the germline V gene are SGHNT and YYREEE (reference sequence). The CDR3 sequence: CASSSGTGSSPLHF. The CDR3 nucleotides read TGTGCCAGCAGCTCGGGGACAGGGAGTTCACCCCTCCACTTT.

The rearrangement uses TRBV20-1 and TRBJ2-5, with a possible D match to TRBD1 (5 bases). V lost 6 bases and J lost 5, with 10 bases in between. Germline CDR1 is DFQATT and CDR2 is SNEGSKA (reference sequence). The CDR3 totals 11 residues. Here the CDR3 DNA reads TGCAGTGCCCAGGGTTACGAGACCCAGTACTTC. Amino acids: CSAQGYETQYF.

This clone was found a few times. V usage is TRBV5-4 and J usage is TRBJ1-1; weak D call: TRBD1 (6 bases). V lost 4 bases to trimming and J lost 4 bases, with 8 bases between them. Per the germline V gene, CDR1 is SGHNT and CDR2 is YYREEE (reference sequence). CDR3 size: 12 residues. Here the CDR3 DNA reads TGTGCCAGCAGCCAGGACAGCACTGAAGCTTTCTTT. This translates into CASSQDSTEAFF.

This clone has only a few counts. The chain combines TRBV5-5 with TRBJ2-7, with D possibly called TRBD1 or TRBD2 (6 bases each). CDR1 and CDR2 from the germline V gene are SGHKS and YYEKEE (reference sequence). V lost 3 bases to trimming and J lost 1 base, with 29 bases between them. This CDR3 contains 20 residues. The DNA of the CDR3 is TGTGCCAGCAGCTCCCCCTCTCTGAGGGGGGTAACCCCGGGGTCCTACGAGCAGTACTTC. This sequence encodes CASSSPSLRGVTPGSYEQYF.

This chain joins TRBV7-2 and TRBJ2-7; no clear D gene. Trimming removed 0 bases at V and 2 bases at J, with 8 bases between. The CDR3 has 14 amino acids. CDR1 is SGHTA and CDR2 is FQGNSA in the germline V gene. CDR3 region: CASSLALYPYEQYF. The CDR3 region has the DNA TGTGCCAGCAGCTTAGCGCTCTACCCCTACGAGCAGTACTTC.

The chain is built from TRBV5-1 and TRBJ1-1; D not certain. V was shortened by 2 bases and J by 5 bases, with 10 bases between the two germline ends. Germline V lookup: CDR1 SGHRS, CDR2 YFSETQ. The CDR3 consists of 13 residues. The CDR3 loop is CASSLELRTEAFF. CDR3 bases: TGCGCCAGCAGCTTAGAACTAAGGACTGAAGCTTTCTTT.

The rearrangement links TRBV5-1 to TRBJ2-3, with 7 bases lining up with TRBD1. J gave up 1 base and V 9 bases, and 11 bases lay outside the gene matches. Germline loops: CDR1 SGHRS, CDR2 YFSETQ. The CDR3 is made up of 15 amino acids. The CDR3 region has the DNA TGCGCCACCCGACAGGGAGTCACCCGCACAGATACGCAGTATTTT. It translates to CATRQGVTRTDTQYF.

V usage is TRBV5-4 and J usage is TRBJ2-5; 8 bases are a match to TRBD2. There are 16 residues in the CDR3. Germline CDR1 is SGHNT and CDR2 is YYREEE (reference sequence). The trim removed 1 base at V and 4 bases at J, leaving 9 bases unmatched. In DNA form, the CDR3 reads TGTGCCAGCAGCTTGCGGGTTAGCGGGGTGGGAGAGACCCAGTACTTC. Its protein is CASSLRVSGVGETQYF.

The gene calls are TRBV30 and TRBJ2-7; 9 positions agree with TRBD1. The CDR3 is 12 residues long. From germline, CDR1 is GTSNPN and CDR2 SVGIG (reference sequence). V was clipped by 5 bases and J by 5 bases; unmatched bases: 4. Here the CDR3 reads CAWDRGINEQYF. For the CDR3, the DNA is TGTGCCTGGGACAGGGGGATAAACGAGCAGTACTTC.

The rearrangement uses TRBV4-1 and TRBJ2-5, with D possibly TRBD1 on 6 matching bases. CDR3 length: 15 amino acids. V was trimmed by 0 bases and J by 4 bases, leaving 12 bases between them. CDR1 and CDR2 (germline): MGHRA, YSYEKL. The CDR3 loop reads CASSQDKQQGETQYF. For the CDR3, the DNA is TGCGCCAGCAGCCAAGATAAGCAACAGGGAGAGACCCAGTACTTC.

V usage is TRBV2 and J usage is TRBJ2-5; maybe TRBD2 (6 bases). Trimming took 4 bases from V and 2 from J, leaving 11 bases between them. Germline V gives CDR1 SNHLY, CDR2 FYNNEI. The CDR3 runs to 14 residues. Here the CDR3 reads CASSGDAGQETQYF. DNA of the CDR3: TGTGCCAGCAGTGGGGACGCGGGGCAAGAGACCCAGTACTTC.

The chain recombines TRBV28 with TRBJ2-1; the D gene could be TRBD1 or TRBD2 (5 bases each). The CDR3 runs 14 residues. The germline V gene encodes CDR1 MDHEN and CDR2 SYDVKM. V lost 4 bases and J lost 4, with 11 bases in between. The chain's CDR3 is CASSSWGSYNEQFF. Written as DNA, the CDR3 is TGTGCCAGCAGTTCTTGGGGGAGTTACAATGAGCAGTTCTTC.

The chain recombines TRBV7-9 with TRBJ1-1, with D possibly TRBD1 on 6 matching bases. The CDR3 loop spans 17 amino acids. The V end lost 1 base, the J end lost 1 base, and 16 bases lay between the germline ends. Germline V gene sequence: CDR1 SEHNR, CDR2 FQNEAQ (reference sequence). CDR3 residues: CASSLVTGFQENTEAFF. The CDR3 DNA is TGTGCCAGCAGCTTAGTCACAGGGTTTCAGGAGAACACTGAAGCTTTCTTT. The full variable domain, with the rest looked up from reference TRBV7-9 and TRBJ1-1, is DTGVSQNPRHKITKRGQNVTFRCDPISEHNRLYWYRQTLGQGPEFLTYFQNEAQLEKSRLLSDRFSAERPKGSFSTLEIQRTEQGDSAMYLCASSLVTGFQENTEAFFGQGTRLTVV.

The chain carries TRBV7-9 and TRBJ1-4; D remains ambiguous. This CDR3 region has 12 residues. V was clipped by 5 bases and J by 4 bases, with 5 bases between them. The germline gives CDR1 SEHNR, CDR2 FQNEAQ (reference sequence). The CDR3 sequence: CASSRVNEKLFF. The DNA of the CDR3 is TGTGCCAGCAGCCGAGTTAATGAAAAACTGTTTTTT.

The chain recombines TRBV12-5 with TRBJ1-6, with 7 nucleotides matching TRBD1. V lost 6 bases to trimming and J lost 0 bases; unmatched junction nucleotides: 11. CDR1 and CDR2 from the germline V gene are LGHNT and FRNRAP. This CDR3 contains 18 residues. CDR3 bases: TGTGCTAGTGGGCCCGGGACAGAACAATTCTCCTATAATTCACCCCTCCACTTT. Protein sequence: CASGPGTEQFSYNSPLHF. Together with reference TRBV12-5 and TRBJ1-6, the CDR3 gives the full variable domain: DARVTQTPRHKVTEMGQEVTMRCQPILGHNTVFWYRQTMMQGLELLAYFRNRAPLDDSGMPKDRFSAEMPDATLATLKIQPSEPRDSAVYFCASGPGTEQFSYNSPLHFGNGTRLTVT.

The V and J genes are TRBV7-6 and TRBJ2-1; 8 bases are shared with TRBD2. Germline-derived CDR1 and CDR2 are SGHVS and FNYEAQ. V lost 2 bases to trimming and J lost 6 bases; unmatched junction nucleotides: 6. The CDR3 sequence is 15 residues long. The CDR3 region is CASSLNGRGRNEQFF. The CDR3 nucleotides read TGTGCCAGCAGCTTAAACGGGAGGGGCCGCAATGAGCAGTTCTTC.